Shown below are 5 T cell receptor beta chains from a single sample sequenced in a study of beta chain features in type 1 diabetes (dated by TCRdb to 2016 to 2018). Libraries were prepared through the immunoSEQ multiplex PCR assay. The entire isolated RNA was reverse transcribed using the High Capacity cDNA Reverse Transcription Kit, and thus expressed TCRB transcripts were sequenced. As stored in TCRdb, this immuneACCESS dataset retains in-frame rearrangements with V and J assigned. A fraction of the clones does not appear; measured against another copy, unresolved V genes explain less than half of the discrepancy, and the remainder lacks a known reason. The sample profile shows 350,000 to 450,000 clones; roughly 16% of them were found once. The ten largest clones capture under 0.02% of the sample. Sequences were obtained from naive CD4+ T cells from blood. The sample's cell subset or site label, in plain terms: true naive CD4+ T cells. The receptors derive from a woman aged 18-29 years in good health.

The CDR3 nucleotides read TGTGCCTGGAGCAAAACAGGAACTGAAGCTTTCTTT. It specifies CAWSKTGTEAFF. The gene calls are TRBV30 and TRBJ1-1, with D perhaps matching TRBD1 (5 bases). Germline CDR1 reads GTSNPN; CDR2 reads SVGIG (reference sequence). This CDR3 spans 12 amino acids. Trimming removed 3 bases at V and 5 bases at J, with 10 bases between.

This clone turned up a few times. The chain recombines TRBV7-2 with TRBJ2-5; D gene uncertain. V lost 3 bases to trimming and J lost 2 bases, with 7 bases between them. Germline assignment: CDR1 SGHTA and CDR2 FQGNSA. CDR3 length: 13 residues. CDR3 nucleotides: TGTGCCAGCAGCTTCACGCGTCAAGAGACCCAGTACTTC. The encoded protein is CASSFTRQETQYF.

In its sample, this clone was seen a few times. J is TRBJ2-7 and V is TRBV5-6, with D maybe TRBD1 (6 bases). Germline CDR1 SGHDT, CDR2 YYEEEE. V was shortened by 4 bases and J by 4 bases, with 12 bases between the two germline ends. The CDR3 loop spans 13 amino acids. The CDR3 DNA follows: TGTGCCAGCAGCCCATTGGACAGTTACGAGCAGTACTTC. This sequence encodes CASSPLDSYEQYF.

This clone came up once. This chain uses TRBV4-1 with TRBJ2-3, with 8 bases matching TRBD2. The CDR3 is 16 residues long. V lost 5 bases, J lost 0 bases, and 7 bases stayed unmatched. Germline CDR1 reads MGHRA; CDR2 reads YSYEKL. The CDR3 DNA sequence: TGCGCCAGCAGCACTCGACTAGCGACCAGCACAGATACGCAGTATTTT. As protein: CASSTRLATSTDTQYF.

In this sample, this clone turned up a few times. The rearrangement joins TRBV19 to TRBJ2-7; TRBD2 might be the D (6 bases). From germline, CDR1 is LNHDA and CDR2 SQIVND (reference sequence). The length of the CDR3 is 14 residues. With 6 bases removed from V and 3 bases from J, the gap between germline ends came to 15 bases. In DNA, the CDR3 is TGTGCCAGTAGGGACCGCGGGACGGGCTACGAGCAGTACTTC. It encodes CASRDRGTGYEQYF.